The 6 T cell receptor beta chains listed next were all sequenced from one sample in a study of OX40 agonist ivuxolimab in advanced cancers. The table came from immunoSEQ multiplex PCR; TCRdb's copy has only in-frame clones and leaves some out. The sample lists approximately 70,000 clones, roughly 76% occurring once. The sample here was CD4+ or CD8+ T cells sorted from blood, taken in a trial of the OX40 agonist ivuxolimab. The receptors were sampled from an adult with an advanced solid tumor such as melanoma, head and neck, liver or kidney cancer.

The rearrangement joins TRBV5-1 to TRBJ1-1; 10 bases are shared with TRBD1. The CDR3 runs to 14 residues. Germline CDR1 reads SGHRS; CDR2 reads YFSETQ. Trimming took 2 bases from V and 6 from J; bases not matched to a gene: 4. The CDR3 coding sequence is TGCGCCAGCAGCTTCCTCGGGACAGGGGCTGAAGCTTTCTTT. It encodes CASSFLGTGAEAFF.

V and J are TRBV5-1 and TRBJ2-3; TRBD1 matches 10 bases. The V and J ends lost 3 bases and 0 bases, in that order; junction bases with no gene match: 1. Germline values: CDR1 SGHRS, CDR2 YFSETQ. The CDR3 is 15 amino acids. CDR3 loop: CASSWTGGSTDTQYF. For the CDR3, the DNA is TGCGCCAGCAGCTGGACAGGGGGGAGCACAGATACGCAGTATTTT.

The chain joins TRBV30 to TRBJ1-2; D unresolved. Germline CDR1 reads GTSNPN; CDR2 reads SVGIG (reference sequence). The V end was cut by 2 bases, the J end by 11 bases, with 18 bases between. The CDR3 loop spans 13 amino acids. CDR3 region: CAWSSRRLLGYTF. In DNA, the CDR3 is TGTGCCTGGAGTAGCCGTCGGCTACTGGGGTACACCTTC.

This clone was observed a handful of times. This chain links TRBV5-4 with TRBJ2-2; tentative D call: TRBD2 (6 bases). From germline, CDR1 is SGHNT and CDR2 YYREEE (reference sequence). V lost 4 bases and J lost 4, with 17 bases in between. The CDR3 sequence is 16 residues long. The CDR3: CASSHGGVEGTGELFF. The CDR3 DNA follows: TGTGCCAGCAGCCATGGAGGGGTCGAGGGCACCGGGGAGCTGTTTTTT.

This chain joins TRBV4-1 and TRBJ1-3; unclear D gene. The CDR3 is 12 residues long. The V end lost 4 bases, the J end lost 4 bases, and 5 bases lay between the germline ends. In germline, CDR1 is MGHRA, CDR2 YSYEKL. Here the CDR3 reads CASSRSGNTIYF. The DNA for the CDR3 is TGCGCCAGCAGCCGTTCGGGAAACACCATATATTTT.

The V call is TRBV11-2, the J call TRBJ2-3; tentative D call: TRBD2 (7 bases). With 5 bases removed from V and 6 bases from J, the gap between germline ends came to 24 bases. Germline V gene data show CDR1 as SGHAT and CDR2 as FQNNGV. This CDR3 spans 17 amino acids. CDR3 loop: CASSLSQRGGVADTQYF. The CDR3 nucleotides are TGTGCCAGCAGCCTCAGCCAAAGGGGGGGCGTTGCGGATACGCAGTATTTT. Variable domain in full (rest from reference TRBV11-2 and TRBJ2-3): EAGVAQSPRYKIIEKRQSVAFWCNPISGHATLYWYQQILGQGPKLLIQFQNNGVVDDSQLPKDRFSAERLKGVDSTLKIQPAKLEDSAVYLCASSLSQRGGVADTQYFGPGTRLTVL.